A selection of T cell receptor beta chains follows, all from one sample in a study of T-cell reconstitution after alpha-beta-depleted transplantation in children. TCRdb processed the PCR reads anew with MiXCR; each CDR3 protein has one entry. The data show approximately 350,000 distinct CDR3 sequences, over 9% seen once. The sequencing used PBMCs from the stem cell graft donor, collected from the stem cell graft. The source is a human donor who donated a stem cell graft to a child with acute lymphoblastic leukemia. Both conserved end residues are part of each CDR3. D genes are given only for firm matches. Clone size, where shown, is once, few, many, or a class for clones that have expanded.

V gene,J gene,D gene,clone size,CDR3 DNA,CDR3 protein
TRBV7-2,TRBJ2-7,-,few,TGTGCCAGCAGCCCCCGGACGGGGTTCTACGAGCAGTACTTC,CASSPRTGFYEQYF
TRBV5-1,TRBJ2-7,-,few,TGCGCCAGCAGGGAGTACTACGAGCAGTACTTC,CASREYYEQYF
TRBV6-4,TRBJ2-7,-,-,TGTGCCAGCAACCAGACAGTGGACTCCTACGAGCAGTACTTC,CASNQTVDSYEQYF
TRBV20-1,TRBJ2-1,TRBD2,-,TGCAGTGCTAGAGATCCGGCGGGAGGTTACAATGAGCAGTTCTTC,CSARDPAGGYNEQFF
TRBV5-1,TRBJ2-2,TRBD2,-,TGCGCCAGTTCGACCGGGACTAGCGGGGCCACCGGGGAGCTGTTTTTT,CASSTGTSGATGELFF
TRBV29-1,TRBJ1-1,-,many,TGCAGCGTTGTCCGATCCGGGGGGGCTGAAGCTTTCTTT,CSVVRSGGAEAFF
TRBV6-1,TRBJ1-6,TRBD1,few,TGTGCCAGCAGTGCCCGGACAGGGGGGGATTCACCCCTCCACTTT,CASSARTGGDSPLHF
TRBV4-3,TRBJ2-1,-,-,TGCGCCAGCAGCCAAGGGCCGGGACCTGGCAATGAGCAGTTCTTC,CASSQGPGPGNEQFF
TRBV12-3/TRBV12-4,TRBJ1-5,-,many,TGTGCCAGCAGTTTAGTCACAGGGCCCCAGCATTTT,CASSLVTGPQHF
TRBV6-5,TRBJ1-5,-,many,TGTGCCAGCAGTTTAAAGATGGGCAATCAGCCCCAGCATTTT,CASSLKMGNQPQHF
TRBV6-2/TRBV6-3,TRBJ2-2,TRBD2,few,TGTGCCAGCAGCCGGGGGGGCCGGGAGCTGTTTTTT,CASSRGGRELFF
TRBV5-6,TRBJ2-3,-,few,TGTGCCAGCAGCTCCCCGGCTACTAGCACAGATACGCAGTATTTT,CASSSPATSTDTQYF
TRBV7-8,TRBJ2-1,TRBD2,few,TGTGCCAGCAGCTTAGTGCCCGGGAGGTCCTACAATGAGCAGTTCTTC,CASSLVPGRSYNEQFF
TRBV7-9,TRBJ2-7,-,many,TGTGCCAGCAGCTCCTCGGACAGTTACGAGCAGTACTTC,CASSSSDSYEQYF
TRBV5-1,TRBJ2-2,TRBD2,few,TGCGCCAGCAGCTTTTTAGCGGGAGTAGAAACCGGGGAGCTGTTTTTT,CASSFLAGVETGELFF
TRBV9,TRBJ2-1,-,few,TGTGCCAGCAGCGTAGGACAGAGATACAATGAGCAGTTCTTC,CASSVGQRYNEQFF
TRBV6-2/TRBV6-3,TRBJ2-1,-,many,TGTGCCAGCCTTTCCCAGACCGGGAGAAAAAAGGAGTTCTTC,CASLSQTGRKKEFF
TRBV5-1,TRBJ2-6,TRBD1,-,TGCGCCAGCAGCTTGTACGGACAGGTCGGCTCTGGGGCCAACGTCCTGACTTTC,CASSLYGQVGSGANVLTF
TRBV20-1,TRBJ2-2,TRBD2,-,TGCAGTGCTAGAGACCCTAGCGGGAGAAACACCGGGGAGCTGTTTTTT,CSARDPSGRNTGELFF
TRBV5-1,TRBJ2-1,TRBD2,many,TGCGCCAGCAGCTTAGGACTAGCGGGGAGCTCCTACAATGAGCAGTTCTTC,CASSLGLAGSSYNEQFF
TRBV4-1,TRBJ2-1,-,few,TGCGCCAGCAGCCAAGGTCCGGGACGAACTTACAATGAGCAGTTCTTC,CASSQGPGRTYNEQFF
TRBV5-6,TRBJ2-5,-,-,TGTGCCAGCAGCTTGTGGAGGGGCTCAGGGGGTCGGAAAGAGACCCAGTACTTC,CASSLWRGSGGRKETQYF
TRBV4-3,TRBJ2-7,TRBD1,-,TGCGCCAGCAGCCAAGATCTCGACAGGGGAATGTACTTC,CASSQDLDRGMYF
TRBV6-2/TRBV6-3,TRBJ2-3,TRBD2,few,TGTGCCAGCAGTTACAGGGCGGGAGGGCCGTCAGATACGCAGTATTTT,CASSYRAGGPSDTQYF
TRBV5-1,TRBJ2-7,-,few,TGCGCCAGCAGCGTTGGGGCCGGGTTGGACGAGCAGTACTTC,CASSVGAGLDEQYF
TRBV12-3/TRBV12-4,TRBJ2-1,-,-,TGTGCCAGCAGTCTGGGTAGCGGCACGATCTACAATGAGCAGTTCTTC,CASSLGSGTIYNEQFF
TRBV12-3/TRBV12-4,TRBJ2-3,-,-,TGTGCCAGCAGTTTTTCGGGGACAGATACGCAGTATTTT,CASSFSGTDTQYF
TRBV5-1,TRBJ1-1,-,many,TGCGCCAGCAGCACGACAGTGATGAACACTGAAGCTTTCTTT,CASSTTVMNTEAFF
TRBV4-3,TRBJ1-3,-,many,TGCGCCAGCAGCCAAGATTCAGGGAGCTCTGGAAACACCATATATTTT,CASSQDSGSSGNTIYF
TRBV5-1,TRBJ2-1,TRBD2,few,TGCGCCAGCAGCTGGAGGACTAGCGGTTACAATGAGCAGTTCTTC,CASSWRTSGYNEQFF
TRBV5-1,TRBJ2-1,-,-,TGCGCCAGCAGCTTGGCCCAGTCATACAATGAGCAGTTCTTC,CASSLAQSYNEQFF
TRBV5-6,TRBJ2-1,-,-,TGTGCCAGCAGCTCATCGGGCAGACTAAGCAGCAATGAGCAGTTCTTC,CASSSSGRLSSNEQFF
TRBV6-5,TRBJ2-7,-,-,TGTGCCAGCAGTTACTCGGGGGGGGCCTTGCAGGGGATAATCTACGAGCAGTACTTC,CASSYSGGALQGIIYEQYF
TRBV28,TRBJ2-2,TRBD2,many,TGTGCCAGCAGTACAACTTTAGCGGGAGGGCCGAGCACCGGGGAGCTGTTTTTT,CASSTTLAGGPSTGELFF
TRBV5-8,TRBJ2-7,-,few,TGTGCCAGCAGCTTGAAAACGGGGGTCGGGGAGCAGTACTTC,CASSLKTGVGEQYF
TRBV4-1,TRBJ2-3,-,few,TGCGCCAGCAGCCAAGGTGATGAGGGTGCAGATACGCAGTATTTT,CASSQGDEGADTQYF
TRBV7-9,TRBJ1-3,TRBD1,many,TGTGCCAGCAGCTACTCAGGGGGCGGCCCTGGAAACACCATATATTTT,CASSYSGGGPGNTIYF
TRBV27,TRBJ2-3,TRBD1,few,TGTGCCAGCAGTTCCGGACAGGGGATAGGCACAGATACGCAGTATTTT,CASSSGQGIGTDTQYF